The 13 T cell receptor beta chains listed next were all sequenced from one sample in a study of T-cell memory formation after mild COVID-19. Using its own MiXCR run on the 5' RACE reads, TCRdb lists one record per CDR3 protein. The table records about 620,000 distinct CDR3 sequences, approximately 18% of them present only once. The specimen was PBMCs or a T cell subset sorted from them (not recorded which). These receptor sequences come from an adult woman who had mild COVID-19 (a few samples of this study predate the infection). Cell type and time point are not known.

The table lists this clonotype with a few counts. The CDR3 nucleotides read TGTGCCAGCAGTTACTCGATAGGGTACAATGAGCAGTTCTTC. Translation: CASSYSIGYNEQFF. The chain has TRBV6-5 and TRBJ2-1; no clear D. Looked up from germline, CDR1 is MNHEY and CDR2 is SVGAGI. The CDR3 length is 14 residues. The ends were cut back, 0 bases at V and 4 bases at J, with 7 bases in the middle.

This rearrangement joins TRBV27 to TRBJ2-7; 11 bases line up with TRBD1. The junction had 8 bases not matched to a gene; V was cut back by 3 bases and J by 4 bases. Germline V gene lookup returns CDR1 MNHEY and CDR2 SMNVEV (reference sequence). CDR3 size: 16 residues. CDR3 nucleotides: TGTGCCAGCAGTTTGTACTCGGGACAGGGGGGGTACGAGCAGTACTTC. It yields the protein CASSLYSGQGGYEQYF.

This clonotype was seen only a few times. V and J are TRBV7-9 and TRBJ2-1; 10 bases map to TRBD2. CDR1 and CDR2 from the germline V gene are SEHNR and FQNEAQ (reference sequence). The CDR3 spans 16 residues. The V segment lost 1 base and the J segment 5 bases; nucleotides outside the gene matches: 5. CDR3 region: CASSLGTSGVHNEQFF. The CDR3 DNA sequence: TGTGCCAGCAGCTTAGGTACTAGCGGGGTCCACAATGAGCAGTTCTTC.

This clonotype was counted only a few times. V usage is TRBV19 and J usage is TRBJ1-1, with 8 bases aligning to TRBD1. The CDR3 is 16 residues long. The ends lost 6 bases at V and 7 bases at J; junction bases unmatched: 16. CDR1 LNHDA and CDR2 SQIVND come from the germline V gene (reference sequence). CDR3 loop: CASSNFPTGAGGEAFF. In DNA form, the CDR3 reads TGTGCCAGTAGCAACTTCCCGACAGGGGCAGGGGGTGAAGCTTTCTTT.

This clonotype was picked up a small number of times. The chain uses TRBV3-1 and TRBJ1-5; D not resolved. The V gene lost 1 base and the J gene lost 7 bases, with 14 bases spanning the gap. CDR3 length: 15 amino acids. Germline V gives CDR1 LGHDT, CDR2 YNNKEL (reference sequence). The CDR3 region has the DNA TGTGCCAGCAGCCAAGTACCGGGGATTCGACAGCCCCAGCATTTT. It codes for CASSQVPGIRQPQHF. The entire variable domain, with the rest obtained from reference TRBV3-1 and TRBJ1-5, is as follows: DTAVSQTPKYLVTQMGNDKSIKCEQNLGHDTMYWYKQDSKKFLKIMFSYNNKELIINETVPNRFSPKSPDKAHLNLHINSLELGDSAVYFCASSQVPGIRQPQHFGDGTRLSIL.

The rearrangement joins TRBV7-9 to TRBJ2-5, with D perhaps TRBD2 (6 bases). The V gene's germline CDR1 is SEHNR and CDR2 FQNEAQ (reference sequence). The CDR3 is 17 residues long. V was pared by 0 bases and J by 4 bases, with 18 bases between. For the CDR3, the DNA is TGTGCCAGCAGCTTAGCGTCCGCGGGAAAAACTGGAGAGACCCAGTACTTC. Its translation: CASSLASAGKTGETQYF.

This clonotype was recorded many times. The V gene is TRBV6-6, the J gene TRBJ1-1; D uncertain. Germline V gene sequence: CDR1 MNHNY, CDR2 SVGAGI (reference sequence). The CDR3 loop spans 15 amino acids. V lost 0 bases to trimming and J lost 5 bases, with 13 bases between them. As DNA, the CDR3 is TGTGCCAGCAGTTACTCGAAAGGAGGGAGGACTGAAGCTTTCTTT. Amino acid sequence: CASSYSKGGRTEAFF.

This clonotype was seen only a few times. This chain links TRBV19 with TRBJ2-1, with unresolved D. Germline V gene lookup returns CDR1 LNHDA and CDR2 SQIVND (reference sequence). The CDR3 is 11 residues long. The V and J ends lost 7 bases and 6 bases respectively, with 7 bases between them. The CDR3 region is CASKEFNEQFF. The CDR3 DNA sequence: TGTGCCAGTAAGGAGTTCAATGAGCAGTTCTTC.

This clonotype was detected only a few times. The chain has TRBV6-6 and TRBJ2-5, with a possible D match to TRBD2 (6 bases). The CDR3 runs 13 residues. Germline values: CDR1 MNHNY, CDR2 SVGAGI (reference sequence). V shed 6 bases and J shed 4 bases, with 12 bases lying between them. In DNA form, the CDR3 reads TGTGCCAGCAGGGAGGGAGTGGCAGAGACCCAGTACTTC. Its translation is CASREGVAETQYF.

CDR3 in amino acids: CASSLFRTGTPYNEQYF. DNA for the CDR3: TGTGCCAGCAGCTTGTTCAGAACAGGGACCCCCTACAACGAGCAGTACTTC. The chain links TRBV7-6 to TRBJ2-7; perhaps TRBD1 as D (6 bases). Looked up from germline, CDR1 is SGHVS and CDR2 is FNYEAQ. The ends were cut back, 3 bases at V and 5 bases at J, with 23 bases in the middle. CDR3 length: 17 amino acids.

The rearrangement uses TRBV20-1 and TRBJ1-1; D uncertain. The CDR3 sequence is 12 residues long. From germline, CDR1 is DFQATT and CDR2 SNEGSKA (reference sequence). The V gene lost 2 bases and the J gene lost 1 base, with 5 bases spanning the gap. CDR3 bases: TGCAGTGCTAGATCGGGGAACACTGAAGCTTTCTTT. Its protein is CSARSGNTEAFF.

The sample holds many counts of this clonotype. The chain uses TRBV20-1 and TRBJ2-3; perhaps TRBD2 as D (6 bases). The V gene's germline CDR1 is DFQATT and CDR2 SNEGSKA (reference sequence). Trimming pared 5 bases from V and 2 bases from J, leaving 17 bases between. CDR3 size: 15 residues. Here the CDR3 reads CSASMGDWYTDTQYF. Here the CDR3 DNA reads TGCAGTGCTTCCATGGGGGACTGGTACACAGATACGCAGTATTTT.

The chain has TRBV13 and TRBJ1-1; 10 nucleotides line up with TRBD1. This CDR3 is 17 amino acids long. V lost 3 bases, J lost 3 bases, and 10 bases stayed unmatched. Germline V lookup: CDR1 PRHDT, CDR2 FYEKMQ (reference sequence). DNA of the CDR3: TGTGCCAGCAGCTTCCCGGGACAGGGGTACAAGGACACTGAAGCTTTCTTT. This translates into CASSFPGQGYKDTEAFF.